Sequencing of this T cell receptor (beta chain) was carried out in a study of control samples from healthy donors and cancer patients. CDR1 is SGHVS and CDR2 is FNYEAQ in the germline V gene. There are 11 residues in the CDR3. V was trimmed by 3 bases and J by 8 bases, leaving 5 bases between them. Clones were sequenced by immunoSEQ multiplex PCR, and TCRdb holds only the in-frame ones, with some missing. The sample consists of some 170,000 clones, roughly 95% of them appearing once. The sequence was obtained from a woman in her 30s in good health. The rearrangement links TRBV7-6 to TRBJ2-1; no clear D. The sample taken for sequencing was blood. CDR3 nucleotides: TGTGCCAGCAGCTTCAGCTATGAGCAGTTCTTC. It encodes CASSFSYEQFF. Combining the CDR3 with reference TRBV7-6 and TRBJ2-1 gives the whole variable domain GAGVSQSPRYKVTKRGQDVALRCDPISGHVSLYWYRQALGQGPEFLTYFNYEAQQDKSGLPNDRFSAERPEGSISTLTIQRTEQRDSAMYRCASSFSYEQFFGPGTRLTVL.